This TCR beta chain was obtained from a study of blood T cell repertoires in COVID-19. Study as a whole: Samples taken during acute and convalescent COVID-19 were collected in the United States, Italy and Spain. From T cells, B-cell-depleted T cells, or PBMCs came the material, which was cDNA or gDNA.

Study processing details: Nucleated cell counts were estimated from reference gene primer amplification. Sequencing was performed with immunoSEQ multiplex PCR; in TCRdb, only in-frame clones are kept and a portion is missing. The V and J calls and clone size are taken from that table; D and trimming were inferred from the DNA. The data hold about 150,000 clones, with roughly 90% observed a single time. The CDR3 runs to 14 residues. The ends were cut back, 5 bases at V and 6 bases at J, with 14 bases in the middle. Germline CDR1 SNHLY, CDR2 FYNNEI. The chain is built from TRBV2 and TRBJ1-5; maybe TRBD1 (6 bases). Sequences were obtained from peripheral blood. The clonotype comes from a human donor with COVID-19, enrolled during active disease. The donor label of this sample is uncertain. Written as DNA, the CDR3 is TGTGCCAGCAGTAACAGGGACGCGGGTCAGCCCCAGCATTTT. Its protein product is CASSNRDAGQPQHF.